A selection of T cell receptor beta chains follows, all from one sample in a study of blood T cell repertoires in COVID-19. Data came from immunoSEQ multiplex PCR; TCRdb stores just in-frame clones and leaves some out. This table holds over 40,000 clones, less than 90% found once. The sample was peripheral blood. These receptors came from a man in his 60s with active COVID-19. Both conserved end residues are part of each CDR3. The D gene is left open where the match is weak. Rows may omit the clone size; those that give it use once, few, many or a size class.

V gene	clone size	J gene	D gene	CDR3 protein	CDR3 DNA
TRBV28	once	TRBJ2-6	-	CASSYLPGAGANVLTF	TGTGCCAGCAGTTACCTCCCGGGGGCTGGGGCCAACGTCCTGACTTTC
TRBV5-1	-	TRBJ2-3	TRBD1	CASSLAGGSTDTQYF	TGCGCCAGCAGCTTGGCAGGGGGATCCACAGATACGCAGTATTTT
TRBV7-9	-	TRBJ2-7	-	CASSLGDPRGYEQYF	TGTGCCAGCAGCTTAGGGGATCCCCGGGGCTACGAGCAGTACTTC
TRBV7-8	few	TRBJ1-3	-	CASSLGSRRFSGNTIYF	TGTGCCAGCAGCTTAGGTTCGCGGCGGTTCTCTGGAAACACCATATATTTT
TRBV5-1	-	TRBJ2-1	TRBD2	CASSLTGEGYNEQFF	TGCGCCAGCAGCTTGACGGGGGAGGGGTACAATGAGCAGTTCTTC
TRBV7-2	-	TRBJ2-4	TRBD2	CASSSPGLVVLYF	TGTGCCAGCAGCTCGCCGGGACTAGTTGTCTTGTACTTC
TRBV7-2	-	TRBJ1-6	TRBD1	CASSLANRGLRSPLHF	TGTGCCAGCAGCTTAGCTAACAGGGGGCTTCGATCACCCCTCCACTTT
TRBV7-9	few	TRBJ2-1	TRBD2	CASSLEGLVNEQFF	TGTGCCAGCAGCTTAGAGGGACTAGTGAATGAGCAGTTCTTC
TRBV28	-	TRBJ2-1	TRBD1	CASRGTGGSNEQFF	TGTGCCAGCAGGGGGACAGGGGGCTCAAATGAGCAGTTCTTC
TRBV6-6	-	TRBJ1-5	TRBD1	CASSSSGTGEQPQHF	TGTGCCAGCAGTTCCTCCGGGACAGGGGAACAGCCCCAGCATTTT
TRBV28	few	TRBJ1-5	-	CASRGTSGQPQHF	TGTGCCAGCAGAGGGACTTCAGGTCAGCCCCAGCATTTT
TRBV7-2	-	TRBJ2-1	TRBD2	CASSPQRGGYNEQFF	TGTGCCAGCAGCCCTCAGCGGGGGGGCTACAATGAGCAGTTCTTC
TRBV19	-	TRBJ1-3	-	CAGENSVISGNTIYF	TGTGCCGGGGAGAACAGCGTCATCTCTGGAAACACCATATATTTT
TRBV7-2	-	TRBJ2-1	-	CASSLASRAGWDNEQFF	TGTGCCAGCAGCTTAGCATCTAGGGCGGGGTGGGACAATGAGCAGTTCTTC
TRBV6-5	-	TRBJ1-2	-	CASSYLTGKGYGYTF	TGTGCCAGCAGTTACTTGACAGGAAAGGGCTATGGCTACACCTTC
TRBV4-2	-	TRBJ2-1	TRBD2	CASSQESTSGGNNEQFF	TGTGCCAGCAGCCAAGAGTCGACTAGCGGGGGCAACAATGAGCAGTTCTTC
TRBV27	-	TRBJ2-7	TRBD1	CASSPRRQGERQYF	TGTGCCAGCAGCCCTCGTAGACAGGGCGAGAGGCAGTACTTC
TRBV9	-	TRBJ2-2	-	CASSPRQTNTGELFF	TGTGCCAGCAGCCCCAGACAGACGAACACCGGGGAGCTGTTTTTT
TRBV7-8	-	TRBJ2-1	TRBD2	CASSLSTSGNEQFF	TGTGCCAGCAGCTTGTCGACTAGCGGTAATGAGCAGTTCTTC
TRBV24-1	-	TRBJ2-3	TRBD1	CATSDLRGGADTQYF	TGTGCCACCAGTGATTTAAGAGGGGGCGCAGATACGCAGTATTTT
TRBV7-3	-	TRBJ2-2	TRBD2	CASSLNLAGGPGELFF	TGTGCCAGCAGCTTAAACCTAGCGGGAGGCCCCGGGGAGCTGTTTTTT
TRBV5-1	-	TRBJ2-3	-	CASSLVGHTDTQYF	TGCGCCAGCAGCTTGGTGGGACACACAGATACGCAGTATTTT
TRBV11-1	-	TRBJ1-1	-	CASSPWGDLGNTEAFF	TGTGCCAGCAGCCCGTGGGGGGATTTGGGGAACACTGAAGCTTTCTTT
TRBV18	few	TRBJ1-6	TRBD1	CASSPGRGHNSPLHF	TGTGCCAGCTCACCAGGCAGGGGGCATAATTCACCCCTCCACTTT
TRBV18	-	TRBJ1-1	TRBD1	CASSPSRDRNTEAFF	TGTGCCAGCTCACCCTCCCGGGACAGGAACACTGAAGCTTTCTTT
TRBV5-4	few	TRBJ2-1	-	CASSLGSPNSEQFF	TGTGCCAGCAGCTTGGGCTCTCCCAATAGTGAGCAGTTCTTC
TRBV5-6	-	TRBJ2-1	-	CASSLPGPYNEQFF	TGTGCCAGCAGCTTACCAGGGCCCTACAATGAGCAGTTCTTC
TRBV28	-	TRBJ1-5	-	CASSSQWQPQHF	TGTGCCAGCAGTTCCCAGTGGCAGCCCCAGCATTTT
TRBV7-2	-	TRBJ2-5	-	CASRPGHKETQYF	TGTGCCAGCAGGCCGGGACACAAAGAGACCCAGTACTTC
TRBV9	once	TRBJ1-2	-	CASKGTNSNYGYTF	TGTGCCAGCAAAGGGACAAACTCTAACTATGGCTACACCTTC
TRBV6-5	-	TRBJ1-1	TRBD1	CASSYSGQGAEAFF	TGTGCCAGCAGTTACTCGGGACAGGGTGCTGAAGCTTTCTTT
TRBV3-1/TRBV3-2	-	TRBJ1-4	-	CASSQAKSTNEKLFF	TGTGCCAGCAGCCAAGCAAAATCAACTAATGAAAAACTGTTTTTT
TRBV19	once	TRBJ1-1	TRBD1	CASYGDRLGTEAFF	TGTGCCTCCTACGGGGACAGACTCGGCACTGAAGCTTTCTTT
TRBV27	-	TRBJ2-7	TRBD2	CASGVAGRPYEQYF	TGTGCCAGCGGCGTAGCGGGGCGCCCCTACGAGCAGTACTTC
TRBV11-2	-	TRBJ1-4	TRBD1	CASSLPWTGPNEKLFF	TGTGCCAGCAGCTTACCTTGGACAGGACCTAATGAAAAACTGTTTTTT
TRBV27	once	TRBJ2-3	TRBD2	CASSSRTGLSGSDTQYF	TGTGCCAGCAGTTCCCGGACGGGACTATCCGGCTCAGATACGCAGTATTTT
TRBV20-1	-	TRBJ1-4	-	CSASSSVEGEKLFF	TGCAGTGCTAGTTCCTCGGTGGAGGGGGAAAAACTGTTTTTT